These 26 T cell receptor beta chains came from one sample sequenced in a study of blood T cells in healthy people across ages. The authors ran a second PCR of about 6 to 12 cycles using a sample-barcoded 5' primer and a J-beta primer mix. TCRdb redid the calling of the 5' RACE reads with MiXCR, one entry per CDR3 protein. This sample carries about 720,000 distinct CDR3 sequences, 20% to 25% of them seen once, and the ten largest clones take around 21%. Sequenced: blood. The receptors derive from a man aged 65-85 years in good health.

This clonotype was observed a few times. The J gene is TRBJ2-4, the V gene TRBV10-3; 9 positions match TRBD1. The V gene's germline CDR1 is ENHRY and CDR2 SYGVKD. This CDR3 is built from 13 residues. The junction had 2 bases not matched to a gene; V was cut back by 2 bases and J by 9 bases. This chain's CDR3 is CAISEQGQGIQYF. As DNA, the CDR3 is TGTGCCATCAGTGAGCAGGGACAGGGCATTCAGTACTTC.

This clonotype has only a few counts. The chain uses TRBV3-1 and TRBJ2-1, with 7 bases fitting TRBD2. Per the germline V gene, CDR1 is LGHDT and CDR2 is YNNKEL (reference sequence). V lost 1 base and J lost 4; bases outside the gene matches: 4. The CDR3 runs to 15 residues. CDR3 sequence reads: CASSQAREPYNEQFF. The CDR3 bases are TGTGCCAGCAGCCAAGCGCGGGAGCCGTACAATGAGCAGTTCTTC.

CDR3 nucleotides: TGTGCCACCAGCAAAGTTAAGATTGCAGGGGGAGAAAAACTGTTTTTT. Translated, it gives CATSKVKIAGGEKLFF. The rearrangement joins TRBV15 to TRBJ1-4, with TRBD1 matching over 7 bases. This CDR3 has 16 amino acids. V shed 4 bases and J 8 bases; nucleotides not matched to a gene: 13. CDR1 is LNHNV, CDR2 YYDKDF, per germline (reference sequence).

The rearrangement links TRBV7-9 to TRBJ2-2; 9 bases are a match to TRBD2. The CDR3 spans 19 residues. V trimming: 2 bases; J trimming: 5 bases; junction bases outside the gene matches: 15. The V gene's germline CDR1 is SEHNR and CDR2 FQNEAQ (reference sequence). The CDR3 reads CASSLFDGGPSGKTGELFF. The DNA for the CDR3 is TGTGCCAGCAGCTTATTTGATGGGGGGCCTAGCGGGAAGACCGGGGAGCTGTTTTTT.

The rearrangement links TRBV7-2 to TRBJ1-5; D is perhaps TRBD1 (5 bases). Germline assignment: CDR1 SGHTA and CDR2 FQGNSA. This CDR3 is 15 amino acids long. V lost 3 bases and J 2 bases, leaving 11 bases between the germline ends. CDR3 loop: CASSLASGRNQPQHF. In nucleotides, the CDR3 is TGTGCCAGCAGCTTGGCGTCAGGGCGCAATCAGCCCCAGCATTTT.

This clonotype was seen more than once but under ten times. The rearrangement joins TRBV2 to TRBJ2-1, with 8 positions matching TRBD1. The ends lost 6 bases at V and 3 bases at J; junction bases unmatched: 4. CDR1 is SNHLY and CDR2 is FYNNEI in the germline V gene. The CDR3 has 14 amino acids. CDR3 amino acids: CASSWTGNYNEQFF. The CDR3 DNA follows: TGTGCCAGCAGCTGGACAGGGAACTACAATGAGCAGTTCTTC.

The chain carries TRBV9 and TRBJ2-5; D gene unclear. This CDR3 spans 16 amino acids. Germline V CDR1 and CDR2: SGDLS, YYNGEE. The ends were cut back, 0 bases at V and 5 bases at J, with 17 bases in the middle. CDR3 protein: CASSVALGVNGETQYF. The CDR3 region has the DNA TGTGCCAGCAGCGTAGCTCTAGGCGTCAACGGGGAGACCCAGTACTTC.

The chain couples TRBV5-6 to TRBJ2-1, with 8 positions matching TRBD2. The J segment lost 1 base and the V segment lost 4 bases, leaving 19 bases of the junction unmatched. The germline gives CDR1 SGHDT, CDR2 YYEEEE. The CDR3 extends over 20 amino acids. Here the CDR3 DNA reads TGTGCCAGCAGCCGCACAGCGGGGGCTTATATTCGGGGGTCCTACAATGAGCAGTTCTTC. Protein: CASSRTAGAYIRGSYNEQFF. Using reference TRBV5-6 and TRBJ2-1 for the parts outside the CDR3, the full variable domain is DAGVTQSPTHLIKTRGQQVTLRCSPKSGHDTVSWYQQALGQGPQFIFQYYEEEERQRGNFPDRFSGHQFPNYSSELNVNALLLGDSALYLCASSRTAGAYIRGSYNEQFFGPGTRLTVL.

This clonotype was recorded a few times. At one of its ends the junction is not consistent with the germline gene, which may arise from a read error. The V gene is TRBV9, the J gene TRBJ2-1, with D perhaps matching TRBD2 (6 bases). This CDR3 has 15 residues. Germline CDR1 reads SGDLS; CDR2 reads YYNGEE. The CDR3 region is CTSSVAGSFRNEQFF. CDR3 coding DNA: TGTACCAGCAGCGTTGCCGGGAGCTTTAGGAATGAGCAGTTCTTC.

There are a few counts of this clonotype. V and J are TRBV20-1 and TRBJ1-2, with 9 nucleotides matching TRBD1. The CDR3 spans 12 residues. Trimming cost V 5 bases and J 6 bases; bases outside gene matches: 4. The germline V gene encodes CDR1 DFQATT and CDR2 SNEGSKA (reference sequence). This CDR3 reads CSAYRGRDGYTF. CDR3 nucleotides: TGCAGTGCTTACAGGGGGCGGGATGGCTACACCTTC.

This clonotype has only a few counts. This chain joins TRBV20-1 and TRBJ2-7; the D gene could be TRBD1 or TRBD2 (5 bases each). The CDR3 is 12 residues long. Germline V gives CDR1 DFQATT, CDR2 SNEGSKA (reference sequence). The V and J ends lost 6 bases and 6 bases respectively, with 15 bases between them. For the CDR3, the DNA is TGCAGTGCGCCCGGACGGGGCCTCGAGCAGTACTTC. Amino acid sequence: CSAPGRGLEQYF.

This chain joins TRBV6-1 and TRBJ2-1; D may correspond to TRBD1 or TRBD2 (5 bases each). Trimming removed 2 bases at V and 2 bases at J, with 10 bases between. CDR1 MNHNS and CDR2 SASEGT come from the germline V gene. The CDR3 loop spans 15 amino acids. Written as DNA, the CDR3 is TGTGCCAGCAGTGAAACCGGGACGACCTACAATGAGCAGTTCTTC. Its protein is CASSETGTTYNEQFF.

As DNA, the CDR3 is TGTGCCAGCAGTTTGGGGCAGGGAAAAGGGCACACTGAAGCTTTCTTT. It translates to CASSLGQGKGHTEAFF. The chain combines TRBV12-3 or TRBV12-4 with TRBJ1-1; weak D call: TRBD1 (5 bases). CDR3 length equals 16 residues. Trimming left V 3 bases short and J 3 bases short, with 17 bases between.

This clonotype has more than one count but fewer than ten. The V and J genes are TRBV7-9 and TRBJ2-2; no firm D call. Deletions cut 2 bases from V and 4 bases from J, with 8 bases between. Germline V gene lookup returns CDR1 SEHNR and CDR2 FQNEAQ (reference sequence). The length of the CDR3 is 14 residues. The CDR3 reads CASSLQVPTGELFF. CDR3 in DNA: TGTGCCAGCAGCTTACAGGTGCCCACCGGGGAGCTGTTTTTT. Together with reference TRBV7-9 and TRBJ2-2, the CDR3 gives the full variable domain: DTGVSQNPRHKITKRGQNVTFRCDPISEHNRLYWYRQTLGQGPEFLTYFQNEAQLEKSRLLSDRFSAERPKGSFSTLEIQRTEQGDSAMYLCASSLQVPTGELFFGEGSRLTVL.

The chain has TRBV12-3 or TRBV12-4 and TRBJ2-5; maybe TRBD1 (6 bases). The assigned J gene may be wrong: the sequence end matches TRBJ2-1 better. CDR3 size: 13 residues. The CDR3 protein is CASDPGTNNEQFF. The CDR3 DNA reads TGTGCCAGCGACCCCGGGACAAACAATGAGCAGTTCTTC.

J is TRBJ2-1 and V is TRBV5-1; tentatively, D is TRBD1 (6 bases). The CDR3 runs 15 residues. Germline-derived CDR1 and CDR2 are SGHRS and YFSETQ. V was trimmed by 0 bases and J by 3 bases, leaving 10 bases between them. The CDR3 is CASSLEGHLYNEQFF. The CDR3 nucleotides read TGCGCCAGCAGCTTGGAGGGACACCTCTACAATGAGCAGTTCTTC.

This clonotype was recorded at least ten times. The chain uses TRBV29-1 and TRBJ2-7; 8 nucleotides line up with TRBD1. The germline V gene encodes CDR1 SQVTM and CDR2 ANQGSEA. Trimming removed 6 bases from V and 7 bases from J; junction bases left unmatched: 5. This CDR3 is 11 amino acids long. This CDR3 is CSVGTGQEQYV. As DNA, the CDR3 is TGCAGCGTCGGGACAGGTCAAGAGCAGTACGTC.

This clonotype was counted only a few times. The chain recombines TRBV12-3 or TRBV12-4 with TRBJ1-1; 7 bases are a match to TRBD1. Trimming removed 3 bases from V and 5 bases from J; junction bases left unmatched: 3. The CDR3 has 13 residues. CDR3 sequence reads: CASSFQGETEAFF. In nucleotides, the CDR3 is TGTGCCAGCAGTTTCCAGGGGGAGACTGAAGCTTTCTTT.

This chain connects TRBV12-3 or TRBV12-4 to TRBJ2-3; D remains unclear. The CDR3 is made up of 16 amino acids. The V end lost 4 bases, the J end lost 1 base, and 15 bases lay between the germline ends. The DNA for the CDR3 is TGTGCCAGCAGTTCCGGGTCCTTTCAGGGCACAGATACGCAGTATTTT. Its translation is CASSSGSFQGTDTQYF.

A few counts support this clonotype. The V call is TRBV7-6, the J call TRBJ2-5; 8 nucleotides match TRBD1. The better agreement between TRBJ2-7 and the DNA end casts doubt on the J call. This CDR3 contains 15 residues. The germline gives CDR1 SGHVS, CDR2 FNYEAQ. CDR3: CASSSGTGSFYEQYF. CDR3 nucleotides: TGTGCCAGCAGCTCGGGGACAGGCTCTTTCTACGAGCAGTACTTC.

This clonotype has a handful of counts. The DNA for the CDR3 is TGCAGTGCTAGAGACGATTCCGGGACAGGGGTCTCCTATGGCTACACCTTC. The encoded protein is CSARDDSGTGVSYGYTF. The chain has TRBV20-1 and TRBJ1-2; TRBD1 agrees at 10 bases. V lost 0 bases and J lost 4; bases outside the gene matches: 11. This CDR3 region has 17 residues. Germline assignment: CDR1 DFQATT and CDR2 SNEGSKA (reference sequence).

This clonotype came up many times. The chain recombines TRBV4-3 with TRBJ2-3, with D uncertain. This CDR3 has 15 residues. V was shortened by 0 bases and J by 3 bases, with 10 bases between the two germline ends. Germline loops: CDR1 LGHNA, CDR2 YSLEER. The CDR3 loop reads CASSQEGYKTDTQYF. In DNA form, the CDR3 reads TGCGCCAGCAGCCAAGAAGGCTATAAGACAGATACGCAGTATTTT.

V is TRBV6-4 and J is TRBJ2-1; TRBD1 matches at 7 bases. Per germline, CDR1 MRHNA and CDR2 SNTAGT. V shed 3 bases and J 3 bases; nucleotides not matched to a gene: 5. The length of the CDR3 is 15 residues. The CDR3 coding sequence is TGTGCCAGCAGTGAGGAATGGGACAGCTACAATGAGCAGTTCTTC. Translation gives CASSEEWDSYNEQFF.

Only a few counts were recorded for this clonotype. The rearrangement uses TRBV29-1 and TRBJ2-1; 12 positions match TRBD2. CDR1 SQVTM and CDR2 ANQGSEA come from the germline V gene. Trimming removed 6 bases from V and 5 bases from J; junction bases left unmatched: 8. The CDR3 is 15 residues long. The CDR3 coding sequence is TGCAGCGTGTCCGGGACTAGCGGGTTAAACAATGAGCAGTTCTTC. Its translation is CSVSGTSGLNNEQFF.

This clonotype was picked up many times. The CDR3 DNA reads TGTGCCAGCAGCCAAGATCTCGCAGTCATTTATGAGCAGTTCTTC. Protein: CASSQDLAVIYEQFF. This chain links TRBV3-1 with TRBJ2-1; D not resolved. V lost 0 bases to trimming and J lost 8 bases, with 14 bases between them. This CDR3 spans 15 amino acids. Germline assignment: CDR1 LGHDT and CDR2 YNNKEL (reference sequence).

The CDR3 sequence is CSASGVRRGNTGELFF. CDR3 DNA: TGCAGTGCTAGTGGGGTCCGTAGGGGTAACACCGGGGAGCTGTTTTTT. The chain uses TRBV20-1 and TRBJ2-2; D perhaps matches TRBD1 (5 bases). Trimming cost V 3 bases and J 2 bases, with 16 bases left between them. CDR3 length equals 16 residues. The germline V gene encodes CDR1 DFQATT and CDR2 SNEGSKA (reference sequence).